A selection of T cell receptor beta chains follows, all from one sample in a study of T cell responses to AZD1222 COVID-19 vaccine. The table came from immunoSEQ multiplex PCR; TCRdb's copy has only in-frame clones and leaves some out. The sample yields about 99,000 clones, about 89% seen once. The sequenced sample was peripheral blood, obtained 28 days after the second dose of the MenACWY control vaccine. The origin of the receptors is an adult who received the MenACWY meningococcal vaccine as a control. Each CDR3 is given with its conserved first and last residue. D genes are given only for firm matches. Rows may omit the clone size; those that give it use once, few, many or a size class.

D gene: TRBD2; CDR3 length: 18; J gene: TRBJ2-3; clone size: .; V gene: TRBV7-6; CDR3 protein: CASSQRLAGGFSTDTQYF; CDR3 DNA: TGTGCCAGCAGCCAGAGACTAGCGGGGGGGTTTAGCACAGATACGCAGTATTTT
D gene: .; CDR3 length: 14; J gene: TRBJ1-6; clone size: .; V gene: TRBV6-1; CDR3 protein: CASSDLGQNSPLHF; CDR3 DNA: TGTGCCAGCAGTGATCTGGGGCAGAATTCACCCCTCCACTTT
D gene: TRBD2; CDR3 length: 16; J gene: TRBJ2-2; clone size: .; V gene: TRBV5-6; CDR3 protein: CASSQLAIRNTGELFF; CDR3 DNA: TGTGCCAGCAGCCAACTAGCGATTAGGAACACCGGGGAGCTGTTTTTT
D gene: TRBD1; CDR3 length: 16; J gene: TRBJ1-6; clone size: .; V gene: TRBV7-2; CDR3 protein: CASSSPPGQLNSPLHF; CDR3 DNA: TGTGCCAGCAGCTCCCCCCCGGGACAGCTTAATTCACCCCTCCACTTT
D gene: .; CDR3 length: 11; J gene: TRBJ1-5; clone size: .; V gene: TRBV6-5; CDR3 protein: CASRTNQPQHF; CDR3 DNA: TGTGCCAGCAGGACCAATCAGCCCCAGCATTTT
D gene: .; CDR3 length: 12; J gene: TRBJ2-7; clone size: .; V gene: TRBV12-3/TRBV12-4; CDR3 protein: CASSRLSYEQYF; CDR3 DNA: TGTGCCAGCAGCCGCCTCTCCTACGAGCAGTACTTC
D gene: TRBD2; CDR3 length: 22; J gene: TRBJ2-3; clone size: .; V gene: TRBV10-3; CDR3 protein: CAISESIGLAGVITKPTDTQYF; CDR3 DNA: TGTGCCATCAGTGAGTCGATCGGTCTAGCGGGGGTCATAACCAAACCCACAGATACGCAGTATTTT
D gene: .; CDR3 length: 14; J gene: TRBJ1-2; clone size: .; V gene: TRBV25-1; CDR3 protein: CASSEQGKIYGYTF; CDR3 DNA: TGTGCCAGCAGTGAACAGGGGAAGATTTATGGCTACACCTTC
D gene: .; CDR3 length: 14; J gene: TRBJ1-2; clone size: once; V gene: TRBV6-5; CDR3 protein: CASSFDFIGYGYTF; CDR3 DNA: TGTGCCAGCAGTTTCGATTTCATCGGCTATGGCTACACCTTC
D gene: .; CDR3 length: 14; J gene: TRBJ2-7; clone size: .; V gene: TRBV5-1; CDR3 protein: CASSPAGTFYEQYF; CDR3 DNA: TGCGCCAGCAGCCCCGCCGGGACTTTCTACGAGCAGTACTTC
D gene: TRBD1; CDR3 length: 16; J gene: TRBJ1-1; clone size: once; V gene: TRBV28; CDR3 protein: CASSPWTGRGYTEAFF; CDR3 DNA: TGTGCCAGCAGCCCTTGGACAGGGAGGGGGTACACTGAAGCTTTCTTT
D gene: .; CDR3 length: 13; J gene: TRBJ1-6; clone size: .; V gene: TRBV2; CDR3 protein: CAGTSSYNSPLHF; CDR3 DNA: TGTGCCGGGACAAGCTCCTATAATTCACCCCTCCACTTT
D gene: .; CDR3 length: 19; J gene: TRBJ1-6; clone size: .; V gene: TRBV18; CDR3 protein: CASSPRGRTGTGYNSPLHF; CDR3 DNA: TGTGCCAGCTCACCACGGGGGAGAACCGGGACGGGCTATAATTCACCCCTCCACTTT
D gene: TRBD2; CDR3 length: 15; J gene: TRBJ2-1; clone size: .; V gene: TRBV6-1; CDR3 protein: CASSVAGGGYNEQFF; CDR3 DNA: TGTGCCAGCAGTGTAGCGGGGGGCGGCTACAATGAGCAGTTCTTC
D gene: .; CDR3 length: 14; J gene: TRBJ1-3; clone size: .; V gene: TRBV9; CDR3 protein: CASGAAGAGNTIYF; CDR3 DNA: TGTGCCAGCGGGGCCGCGGGGGCTGGAAACACCATATATTTT
D gene: .; CDR3 length: 12; J gene: TRBJ2-3; clone size: .; V gene: TRBV29-1; CDR3 protein: CSVESFTDTQYF; CDR3 DNA: TGCAGCGTTGAATCGTTCACAGATACGCAGTATTTT
D gene: TRBD2; CDR3 length: 16; J gene: TRBJ2-5; clone size: few; V gene: TRBV3-1/TRBV3-2; CDR3 protein: CASSQATSGGAETQYF; CDR3 DNA: TGTGCCAGCAGCCAAGCCACTAGCGGGGGGGCAGAGACCCAGTACTTC
D gene: .; CDR3 length: 14; J gene: TRBJ1-3; clone size: .; V gene: TRBV4-2; CDR3 protein: CASRRTDSGNTIYF; CDR3 DNA: TGTGCCAGCAGGCGGACTGACTCTGGAAACACCATATATTTT
D gene: TRBD1; CDR3 length: 16; J gene: TRBJ2-4; clone size: .; V gene: TRBV10-1; CDR3 protein: CASSDPGGCAKNIQYF; CDR3 DNA: TGCGCCAGCAGTGACCCAGGGGGCTGCGCCAAAAACATTCAGTACTTC
D gene: TRBD1; CDR3 length: 15; J gene: TRBJ2-2; clone size: once; V gene: TRBV24-1; CDR3 protein: CATSDLRQGTGELFF; CDR3 DNA: TGTGCCACCAGTGATTTGAGACAGGGGACCGGGGAGCTGTTTTTT
D gene: .; CDR3 length: 18; J gene: TRBJ2-7; clone size: .; V gene: TRBV7-6; CDR3 protein: CASSLAPTGQLISYEQYF; CDR3 DNA: TGTGCCAGCAGCTTAGCCCCAACCGGACAGCTCATCTCCTACGAGCAGTACTTC
D gene: .; CDR3 length: 14; J gene: TRBJ2-3; clone size: once; V gene: TRBV7-2; CDR3 protein: CASSPRGNRDTQYF; CDR3 DNA: TGTGCCAGCAGCCCTCGGGGGAATAGGGATACGCAGTATTTT
D gene: .; CDR3 length: 16; J gene: TRBJ1-6; clone size: once; V gene: TRBV4-3; CDR3 protein: CASSQNPGNRNSPLHF; CDR3 DNA: TGCGCCAGCAGCCAAAATCCGGGGAACAGAAATTCACCCCTCCACTTT
D gene: .; CDR3 length: 13; J gene: TRBJ1-4; clone size: .; V gene: TRBV4-3; CDR3 protein: CASSQSRVEKLFF; CDR3 DNA: TGCGCCAGCAGCCAAAGTAGGGTAGAAAAACTGTTTTTT
D gene: TRBD2; CDR3 length: 15; J gene: TRBJ2-1; clone size: .; V gene: TRBV7-6; CDR3 protein: CASSLARAGSNEQFF; CDR3 DNA: TGTGCCAGCAGCTTAGCGAGAGCGGGGAGCAATGAGCAGTTCTTC
D gene: TRBD1; CDR3 length: 16; J gene: TRBJ2-1; clone size: .; V gene: TRBV7-9; CDR3 protein: CASSSGTGALYNEQFF; CDR3 DNA: TGTGCCAGCAGTTCCGGGACAGGGGCCCTCTACAATGAGCAGTTCTTC
D gene: .; CDR3 length: 14; J gene: TRBJ2-3; clone size: .; V gene: TRBV5-1; CDR3 protein: CASSLTISTDTQYF; CDR3 DNA: TGCGCCAGCAGCTTGACCATAAGCACAGATACGCAGTATTTT
D gene: TRBD1; CDR3 length: 14; J gene: TRBJ1-1; clone size: .; V gene: TRBV5-4; CDR3 protein: CASSLVSGGTEAFF; CDR3 DNA: TGTGCCAGCAGCTTGGTTTCAGGGGGCACTGAAGCTTTCTTT
D gene: .; CDR3 length: 15; J gene: TRBJ1-6; clone size: .; V gene: TRBV7-2; CDR3 protein: CASSLGGRSGSPLHF; CDR3 DNA: TGTGCCAGCAGCTTGGGGGGGCGATCCGGCTCACCCCTCCACTTT
D gene: .; CDR3 length: 15; J gene: TRBJ2-1; clone size: few; V gene: TRBV6-5; CDR3 protein: CASRKGEGTINEQFF; CDR3 DNA: TGTGCCAGCAGAAAGGGTGAGGGTACGATTAATGAGCAGTTCTTC
D gene: TRBD1; CDR3 length: 15; J gene: TRBJ1-5; clone size: .; V gene: TRBV7-4; CDR3 protein: CASSSSGTGSQPQHF; CDR3 DNA: TGTGCCAGCAGCTCTAGCGGGACAGGGTCGCAGCCCCAGCATTTT